This TCR beta chain was recovered during a study of T cells in Graves' hyperthyroidism and ophthalmopathy. Amplification yielded TCR beta CDR3 regions, with RNA transcripts as the source. Initially, a first-round RT-PCR of the TCR CDR3 employed the HTBI primer set. One entry per CDR3 protein, called by TCRdb with MiXCR from the multiplex PCR reads. The sample holds hundreds of thousands of distinct CDR3 sequences, approximately 13% seen once. The length of the CDR3 is 12 residues. V was cut by 4 bases and J by 8 bases, with 11 bases left in between. Per germline, CDR1 ENHRY and CDR2 SYGVKD. Sequenced material: blood. This clonotype was sampled from a young woman with Graves' hyperthyroidism. The J gene is TRBJ1-1, the V gene TRBV10-3, with D perhaps TRBD1 (6 bases). The CDR3 nucleotides read TGTGCCATCAGTGGGGGAGGACAGGAAGCTTTCTTT. Its protein product is CAISGGGQEAFF.